This T cell receptor (beta chain) was observed in a study of CD8 T cells in Susac syndrome. J lost 9 bases, V lost 5 bases, and 7 bases had no gene match. The CDR3 loop spans 12 amino acids. CDR1 SQVTM and CDR2 ANQGSEA come from the germline V gene. Sequencing of TCR beta, carried out with a high-throughput approach, was applied to CD8+ and CD4+ T cells from the blood. The patients serving as multiple sclerosis controls were treatment-naive. They had stable or active relapsing-remitting disease and fulfilled revised McDonald criteria. Negative isolation was used for CD8+ and CD4+ T cells, and FACS enrichment was applied to TEMRA cells. The authors reverse transcribed roughly 0.45 to 1 ug RNA with random hexamers. One entry per CDR3 protein, called by TCRdb with MiXCR from the immunoSEQ multiplex PCR reads. The sample yields around 140,000 distinct CDR3 sequences, around 86% seen once.

The sequence was collected from a human donor with multiple sclerosis. J is TRBJ2-7 and V is TRBV29-1, with 10 bases fitting TRBD1. Sequencing was carried out using CD8+ T cells from PBMCs. CDR3 DNA: TGCAGCGTTCGGGACAGGGGCCAATGGCAGTACTTC. Protein product: CSVRDRGQWQYF.